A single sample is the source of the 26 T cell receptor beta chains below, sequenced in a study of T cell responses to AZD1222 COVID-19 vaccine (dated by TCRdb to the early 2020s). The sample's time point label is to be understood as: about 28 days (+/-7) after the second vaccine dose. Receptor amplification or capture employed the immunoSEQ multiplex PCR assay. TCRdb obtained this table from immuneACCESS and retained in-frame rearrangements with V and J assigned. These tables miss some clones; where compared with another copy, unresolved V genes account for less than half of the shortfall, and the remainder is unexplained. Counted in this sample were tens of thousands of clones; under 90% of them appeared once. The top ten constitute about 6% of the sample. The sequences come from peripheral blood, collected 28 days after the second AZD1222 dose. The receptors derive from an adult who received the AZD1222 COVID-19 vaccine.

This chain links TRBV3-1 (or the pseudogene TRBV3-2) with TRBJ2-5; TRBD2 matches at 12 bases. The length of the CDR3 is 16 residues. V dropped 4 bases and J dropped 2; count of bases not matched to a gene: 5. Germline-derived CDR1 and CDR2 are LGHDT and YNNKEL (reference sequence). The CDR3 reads CASSPWTSGVQETQYF. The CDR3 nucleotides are TGTGCCAGCAGCCCCTGGACTAGCGGGGTACAAGAGACCCAGTACTTC.

The CDR3 spells CASSYSGTDTEAFF. The CDR3 nucleotides are TGTGCCAGCAGTTACTCGGGCACGGACACTGAAGCTTTCTTT. The chain couples TRBV6-2 or TRBV6-3 to TRBJ1-1; D is uncertain. Trimming removed 0 bases from V and 3 bases from J, with 8 bases in between. This CDR3 comprises 14 residues. CDR1 is MNHEY, CDR2 SVGEGT, per germline.

The CDR3 region is CASSSRPVGNYGYTF. The CDR3 DNA follows: TGTGCCAGCAGCTCCCGTCCCGTAGGTAACTATGGCTACACCTTC. J is TRBJ1-2 and V is TRBV7-2, with D uncertain. The ends were cut back, 4 bases at V and 1 base at J, with 13 bases in the middle. Germline V lookup: CDR1 SGHTA, CDR2 FQGNSA. This CDR3 region has 15 residues. Drawing the rest from reference TRBV7-2 and TRBJ1-2, the complete variable domain is GAGVSQSPSNKVTEKGKDVELRCDPISGHTALYWYRQSLGQGLEFLIYFQGNSAPDKSGLPSDRFSAERTGGSVSTLTIQRTQQEDSAVYLCASSSRPVGNYGYTFGSGTRLTVV.

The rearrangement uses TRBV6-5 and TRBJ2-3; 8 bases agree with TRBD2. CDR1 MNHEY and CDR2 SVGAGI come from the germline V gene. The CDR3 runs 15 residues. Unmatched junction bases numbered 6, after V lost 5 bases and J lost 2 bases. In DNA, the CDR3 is TGTGCCAGCAGTCCCGGGGGGGCGAACACAGATACGCAGTATTTT. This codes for CASSPGGANTDTQYF.

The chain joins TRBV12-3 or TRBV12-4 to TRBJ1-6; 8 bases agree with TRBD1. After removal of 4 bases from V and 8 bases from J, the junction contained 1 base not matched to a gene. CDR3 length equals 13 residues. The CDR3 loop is CASSSTGDSPLHF. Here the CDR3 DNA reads TGTGCCAGCAGTTCGACAGGGGATTCACCCCTCCACTTT.

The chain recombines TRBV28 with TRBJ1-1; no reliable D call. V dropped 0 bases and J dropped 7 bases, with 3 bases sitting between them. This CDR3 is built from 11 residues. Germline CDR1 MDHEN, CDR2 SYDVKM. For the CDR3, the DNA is TGTGCCAGCAGTTTATGGAATGAAGCTTTCTTT. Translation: CASSLWNEAFF.

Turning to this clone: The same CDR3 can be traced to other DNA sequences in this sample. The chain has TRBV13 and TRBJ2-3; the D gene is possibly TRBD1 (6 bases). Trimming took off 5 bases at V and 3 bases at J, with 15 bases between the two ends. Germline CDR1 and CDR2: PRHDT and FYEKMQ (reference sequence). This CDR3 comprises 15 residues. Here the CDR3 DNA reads TGTGCCAGCAGCCCAGAGGGGGAGAGGACAGATACGCAGTATTTT. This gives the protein CASSPEGERTDTQYF.

Written as DNA, the CDR3 is TGTGCCAGCAGCTTTCGTCAGGGACAGAGTGAGCAGTTCTTC. The encoded protein is CASSFRQGQSEQFF. The chain is built from TRBV7-8 and TRBJ2-1, with 7 positions matching TRBD1. There are 14 residues in the CDR3. J lost 9 bases, V lost 3 bases, and 8 bases had no gene match. Germline V gene sequence: CDR1 SGHVS, CDR2 FQNEAQ. Supplemented by reference TRBV7-8 and TRBJ2-1, the full variable domain reads GAGVSQSPRYKVAKRGQDVALRCDPISGHVSLFWYQQALGQGPEFLTYFQNEAQLDKSGLPSDRFFAERPEGSVSTLKIQRTQQEDSAVYLCASSFRQGQSEQFFGPGTRLTVL.

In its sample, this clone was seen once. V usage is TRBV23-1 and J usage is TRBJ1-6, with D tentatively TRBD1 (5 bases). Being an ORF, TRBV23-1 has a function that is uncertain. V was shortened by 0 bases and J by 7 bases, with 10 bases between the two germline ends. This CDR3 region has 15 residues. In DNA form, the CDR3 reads TGCGCCAGCAGTCAATCGAGGGCAGGGAATTCACCCCTCCACTTT. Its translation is CASSQSRAGNSPLHF.

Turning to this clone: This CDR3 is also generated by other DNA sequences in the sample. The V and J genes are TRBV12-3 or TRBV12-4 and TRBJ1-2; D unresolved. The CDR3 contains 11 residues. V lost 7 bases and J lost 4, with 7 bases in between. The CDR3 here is CASTSTYGYTF. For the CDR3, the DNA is TGTGCCAGCACCAGCACCTATGGCTACACCTTC.

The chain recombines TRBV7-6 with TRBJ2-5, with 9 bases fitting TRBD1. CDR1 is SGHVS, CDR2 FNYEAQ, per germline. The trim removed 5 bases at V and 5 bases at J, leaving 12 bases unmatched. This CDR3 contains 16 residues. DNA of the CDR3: TGTGCCAGCAGCATAGGACAGGGGCAAAGAGGGGAGACCCAGTACTTC. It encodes CASSIGQGQRGETQYF.

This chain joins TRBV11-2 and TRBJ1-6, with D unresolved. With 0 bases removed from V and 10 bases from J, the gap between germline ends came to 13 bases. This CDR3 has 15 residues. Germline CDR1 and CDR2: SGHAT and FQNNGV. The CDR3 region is CASSLDYGVGSPLHF. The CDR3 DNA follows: TGTGCCAGCAGCTTAGATTACGGGGTTGGATCACCCCTCCACTTT.

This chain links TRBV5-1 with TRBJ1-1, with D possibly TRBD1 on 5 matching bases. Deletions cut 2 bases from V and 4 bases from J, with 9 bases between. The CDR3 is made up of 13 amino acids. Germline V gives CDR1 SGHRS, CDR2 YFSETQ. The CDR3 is CASSFDGTTEAFF. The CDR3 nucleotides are TGCGCCAGCAGCTTCGACGGGACCACTGAAGCTTTCTTT.

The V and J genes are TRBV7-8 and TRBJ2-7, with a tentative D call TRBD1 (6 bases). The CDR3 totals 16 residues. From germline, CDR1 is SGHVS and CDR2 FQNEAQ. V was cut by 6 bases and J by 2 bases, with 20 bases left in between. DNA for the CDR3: TGTGCCAGCAGTTTTTGGACTGGACAGCGAACCTACGAGCAGTACTTC. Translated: CASSFWTGQRTYEQYF.

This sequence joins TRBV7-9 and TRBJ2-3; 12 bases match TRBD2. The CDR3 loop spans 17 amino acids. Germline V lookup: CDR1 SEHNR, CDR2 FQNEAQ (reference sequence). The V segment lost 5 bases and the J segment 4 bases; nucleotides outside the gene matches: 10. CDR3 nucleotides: TGTGCCAGCAGCGGGTCACTAGCGGGGGGCCCAGCAGATACGCAGTATTTT. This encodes CASSGSLAGGPADTQYF.

CDR3 DNA: TGTGCCAGCTCACCGGGACTAGCCGCAGATACGCAGTATTTT. Encoded protein: CASSPGLAADTQYF. The chain links TRBV7-2 to TRBJ2-3, with 9 bases that match TRBD2. Germline CDR1 SGHTA, CDR2 FQGNSA. The CDR3 extends over 14 amino acids. The V gene end was trimmed by 8 bases and the J gene end by 4 bases; junction bases not matched to a gene: 7.

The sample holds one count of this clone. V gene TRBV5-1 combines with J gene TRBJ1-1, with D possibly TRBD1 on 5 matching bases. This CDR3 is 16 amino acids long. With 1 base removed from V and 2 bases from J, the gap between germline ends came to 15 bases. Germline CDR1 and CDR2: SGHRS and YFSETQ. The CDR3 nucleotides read TGCGCCAGCAGCTTGTCCGTGGGTCAGGGTAACACTGAAGCTTTCTTT. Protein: CASSLSVGQGNTEAFF.

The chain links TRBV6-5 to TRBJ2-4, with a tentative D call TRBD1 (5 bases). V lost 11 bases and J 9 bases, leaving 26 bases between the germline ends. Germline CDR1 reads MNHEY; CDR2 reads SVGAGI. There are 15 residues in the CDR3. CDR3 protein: CAGSRPDSPDSIQYF. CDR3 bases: TGTGCCGGATCACGGCCCGACAGCCCTGATAGCATTCAGTACTTC.

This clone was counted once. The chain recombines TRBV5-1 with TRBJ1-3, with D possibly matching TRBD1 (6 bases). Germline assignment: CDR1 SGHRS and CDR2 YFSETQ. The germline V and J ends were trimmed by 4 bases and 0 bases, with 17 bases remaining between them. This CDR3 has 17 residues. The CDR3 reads CASSPGGGLASGNTIYF. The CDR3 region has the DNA TGCGCCAGCAGCCCGGGAGGGGGTTTAGCCTCTGGAAACACCATATATTTT.

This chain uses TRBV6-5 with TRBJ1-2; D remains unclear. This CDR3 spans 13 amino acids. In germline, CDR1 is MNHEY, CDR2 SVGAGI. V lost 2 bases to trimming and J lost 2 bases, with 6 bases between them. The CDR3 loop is CASSYVSNYGYTF. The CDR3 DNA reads TGTGCCAGCAGTTACGTCAGCAACTATGGCTACACCTTC.

CDR3 region: CASSELRGHTDTQYF. The CDR3 DNA sequence: TGTGCCAGCAGTGAATTGCGAGGTCACACAGATACGCAGTATTTT. The V and J genes are TRBV2 and TRBJ2-3; D ambiguous. Germline-derived CDR1 and CDR2 are SNHLY and FYNNEI. V dropped 2 bases and J dropped 2 bases, with 11 bases sitting between them. The CDR3 is 15 residues long.

The chain's CDR3 is CASSIGTSGSTDTQYF. CDR3 nucleotides: TGTGCCAGTAGTATAGGCACTAGCGGGAGCACAGATACGCAGTATTTT. The rearrangement uses TRBV19 and TRBJ2-3, with 9 nucleotides matching TRBD2. V trimming: 1 base; J trimming: 0 bases; junction bases outside the gene matches: 2. The germline V gene has CDR1 LNHDA and CDR2 SQIVND (reference sequence). The CDR3 totals 16 residues.

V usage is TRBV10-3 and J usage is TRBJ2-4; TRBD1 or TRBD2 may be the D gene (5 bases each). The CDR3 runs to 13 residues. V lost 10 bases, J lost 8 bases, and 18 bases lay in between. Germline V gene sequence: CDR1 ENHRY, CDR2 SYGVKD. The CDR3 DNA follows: TGTGCCACCGCGGCTGGGACGAAAGACATTCAGTACTTC. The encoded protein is CATAAGTKDIQYF.

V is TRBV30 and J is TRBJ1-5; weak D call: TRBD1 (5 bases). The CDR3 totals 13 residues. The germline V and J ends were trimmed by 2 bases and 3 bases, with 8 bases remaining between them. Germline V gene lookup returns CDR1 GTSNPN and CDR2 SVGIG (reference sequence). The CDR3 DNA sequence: TGTGCCTGGAGTATCGGGGCCAATCAGCCCCAGCATTTT. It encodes CAWSIGANQPQHF.

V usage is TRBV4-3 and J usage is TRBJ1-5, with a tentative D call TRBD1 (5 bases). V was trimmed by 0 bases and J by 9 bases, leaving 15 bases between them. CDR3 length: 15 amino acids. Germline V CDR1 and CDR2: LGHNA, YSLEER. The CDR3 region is CASSQDRQLLRPQHF. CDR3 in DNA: TGCGCCAGCAGCCAAGATCGACAGCTCCTACGGCCCCAGCATTTT.

CDR3 protein: CASSITNQPQHF. CDR3 nucleotides: TGTGCCAGCAGTATCACCAATCAGCCCCAGCATTTT. The chain recombines TRBV5-6 with TRBJ1-5; D is unclear. CDR1 is SGHDT and CDR2 is YYEEEE in the germline V gene. The CDR3 is 12 residues long. The V and J ends lost 5 bases and 3 bases respectively, with 6 bases between them.